The sequence of this T cell receptor beta chain was determined in a study of CD8+CD57+ T cells in acquired aplastic anemia. Study-level background: DNA recovered from sorted CD4+ and CD8+ cells had a mean of around 3.2 ug. Findings and limits, study-wide: In common between the patients and the controls were more than 25 CD8+ CDR3 sequences.

CDR3 size: 14 residues. Germline V gene data show CDR1 as LNHNV and CDR2 as YYDKDF (reference sequence). V was clipped by 3 bases and J by 4 bases, with 10 bases between them. This clonotype was seen just once. The antigen is undetermined. Investigators profiled TCR beta VDJ and CDR3 from genomic DNA template. TCRdb itself ran the reads through MiXCR, one entry per CDR3 protein. The sample lists about 160,000 distinct CDR3 sequences; 40% to 50% were seen once. In patients chosen for sequencing, flow cytometry had shown CD8+CD57+ cell expansion. Sequenced: sorted CD4+, CD8+, or CD8+CD57+ T cells (not recorded which) from PBMCs. The chain uses TRBV15 and TRBJ1-5; no clear D. This sequence was found in a human donor with aplastic anemia. CDR3 sequence reads: CATSRHNSNQPQHF. DNA for the CDR3: TGTGCCACCAGCAGGCACAATAGTAATCAGCCCCAGCATTTT. Combining the CDR3 with reference TRBV15 and TRBJ1-5 gives the whole variable domain DAMVIQNPRYQVTQFGKPVTLSCSQTLNHNVMYWYQQKSSQAPKLLFHYYDKDFNNEADTPDNFQSRRPNTSFCFLDIRSPGLGDTAMYLCATSRHNSNQPQHFGDGTRLSIL.